Shown below are 32 T cell receptor beta chains from a single sample sequenced in a study of blood T cell repertoires in COVID-19. Profiled with immunoSEQ multiplex PCR; TCRdb holds only in-frame clones, not every one. The data contain roughly 190,000 clones, roughly three quarters of them seen just once; the ten biggest clones take up roughly 8.6%. Sequenced: peripheral blood. The receptor source for this set is a woman between 50 and 59 years old with active or convalescent COVID-19.

There are many counts of this clone. This chain connects TRBV16 to TRBJ2-7, with D perhaps TRBD1 (5 bases). The germline CDR1 and CDR2 sequences are KGHSY and FQNENV. V lost 1 base to trimming and J lost 4 bases, with 11 bases between them. There are 14 residues in the CDR3. CDR3 region: CASSQYGHRYEQYF. The CDR3 DNA reads as TGTGCCAGCAGCCAATACGGACATAGATACGAGCAGTACTTC.

V and J are TRBV18 and TRBJ2-4, with 14 bases matching TRBD2. The CDR3 consists of 18 residues. CDR1 and CDR2 from the germline V gene are KGHSH and LQKENI. The V segment lost 3 bases and the J segment 5 bases; nucleotides outside the gene matches: 9. CDR3 sequence: CASSPGLAGVWRENIQYF. The CDR3, as DNA: TGTGCCAGCTCACCGGGACTAGCGGGAGTATGGCGCGAAAACATTCAGTACTTC.

This rearrangement joins TRBV6-6 to TRBJ2-7; the match to TRBD2 covers 8 bases. CDR3 length: 14 amino acids. In germline, CDR1 is MNHNY, CDR2 SVGAGI (reference sequence). J was trimmed by 2 bases and V by 5 bases; bases with no gene match: 5. The DNA for the CDR3 is TGTGCCAGCAGTGATAGCGGGAAAGCCTACGAGCAGTACTTC. Its translation is CASSDSGKAYEQYF.

The chain links TRBV19 to TRBJ1-2; possibly TRBD1 for D (6 bases). Trimming removed 10 bases from V and 2 bases from J, with 17 bases in between. Germline values: CDR1 LNHDA, CDR2 SQIVND (reference sequence). The CDR3 has 14 amino acids. This CDR3 reads CATKRTGPNYGYTF. In DNA form, the CDR3 reads TGTGCCACCAAGCGAACAGGGCCAAACTATGGCTACACCTTC.

The V gene is TRBV4-3, the J gene TRBJ1-2, with no clear D. Deletions cut 1 base from V and 10 bases from J, with 13 bases between. The CDR3 contains 13 residues. Germline V gene data show CDR1 as LGHNA and CDR2 as YSLEER. The CDR3 DNA is TGCGCCAGCAGCCAAGCTCTGAGCCGTCACTACACCTTC. Translation gives CASSQALSRHYTF.

V gene TRBV7-3 combines with J gene TRBJ2-1; 8 bases are shared with TRBD2. The CDR3 is made up of 18 amino acids. The V and J ends lost 8 bases and 0 bases, in that order; junction bases with no gene match: 15. Germline lookup yields CDR1 SGHTA and CDR2 FQGTGA. CDR3 residues: CASSMTGRGARSYNEQFF. The CDR3 DNA reads as TGTGCCAGCTCCATGACTGGGCGGGGGGCCCGCTCCTACAATGAGCAGTTCTTC.

The chain has TRBV4-3 and TRBJ2-7, with TRBD2 as a possible D gene (5 bases). Looked up from germline, CDR1 is LGHNA and CDR2 is YSLEER. The ends were cut back, 3 bases at V and 3 bases at J, with 15 bases in the middle. CDR3 length: 15 amino acids. The CDR3 spells CASSQATSGLYEQYF. The CDR3 DNA reads TGCGCCAGCAGCCAGGCTACCAGCGGACTCTACGAGCAGTACTTC.

The genes are TRBV6-5 and TRBJ2-7, with D uncertain. Trimming stripped 7 bases from V and 2 bases from J, with 18 bases between. The CDR3 is 15 amino acids. CDR1 and CDR2 (germline): MNHEY, SVGAGI. The CDR3 DNA sequence: TGTGCCAGCACCCCGGTGCTAGACCGGGCCTACGAGCAGTACTTC. It is translated as CASTPVLDRAYEQYF.

The rearrangement uses TRBV10-3 and TRBJ2-3, with TRBD2 identical over 8 bases. V trimming: 6 bases; J trimming: 1 base; junction bases outside the gene matches: 6. Germline lookup yields CDR1 ENHRY and CDR2 SYGVKD. The CDR3 sequence is 15 residues long. The CDR3 region has the DNA TGTGCCATCAGAAGAGCGGGAGTGGGCACAGATACGCAGTATTTT. Encoded protein: CAIRRAGVGTDTQYF.

The V gene is TRBV7-6, the J gene TRBJ2-7; 7 bases agree with TRBD2. In germline, CDR1 is SGHVS, CDR2 FNYEAQ. V gave up 1 base and J gave up 5 bases; unmatched junction bases: 8. The CDR3 contains 15 residues. The CDR3 region has the DNA TGTGCCAGCAGCTTAGGAGCGGGACCGTCTAACGAGCAGTACTTC. Its translation is CASSLGAGPSNEQYF.

J is TRBJ1-5 and V is TRBV19; D perhaps matches TRBD1 (5 bases). V was shortened by 5 bases and J by 3 bases, with 8 bases between the two germline ends. Germline values: CDR1 LNHDA, CDR2 SQIVND (reference sequence). CDR3 length equals 13 residues. The CDR3 loop is CASSGGHNQPQHF. The CDR3 DNA reads TGTGCCAGTAGTGGCGGACACAATCAGCCCCAGCATTTT.

This clone was seen only a few times. This chain uses TRBV28 with TRBJ1-2, with TRBD1 identical over 7 bases. This CDR3 comprises 13 residues. Trimming removed 3 bases from V and 8 bases from J; junction bases left unmatched: 6. Germline lookup yields CDR1 MDHEN and CDR2 SYDVKM. The DNA for the CDR3 is TGTGCCAGCAGTTTCGAGGGGGCCTGGGGCTACACCTTC. Encoded protein: CASSFEGAWGYTF.

The chain carries TRBV28 and TRBJ1-1; D remains unclear. The germline V gene has CDR1 MDHEN and CDR2 SYDVKM. The V gene lost 8 bases and the J gene lost 4 bases, with 23 bases spanning the gap. The CDR3 extends over 16 amino acids. The CDR3 region has the DNA TGTGCCAGCGGGTCCCTAGGGTCCGCGGAGGGCACTGAAGCTTTCTTT. It specifies CASGSLGSAEGTEAFF.

This chain uses TRBV10-3 with TRBJ1-1, with 8 bases lining up with TRBD1. The V segment lost 5 bases and the J segment 0 bases; nucleotides outside the gene matches: 11. Germline-derived CDR1 and CDR2 are ENHRY and SYGVKD. There are 17 residues in the CDR3. In DNA, the CDR3 is TGTGCCATCAGTATGGGGCAGGGGGCGACCTTGAACACTGAAGCTTTCTTT. Protein product: CAISMGQGATLNTEAFF.

The chain combines TRBV7-3 with TRBJ2-3, with 14 bases matching TRBD2. Trimming at V came to 3 bases and at J to 3 bases, leaving 2 bases not matched to a gene. CDR1 is SGHTA, CDR2 FQGTGA, per germline. The CDR3 is 16 amino acids. CDR3 residues: CASSFRLAGGTDTQYF. The CDR3 nucleotides are TGTGCCAGCAGCTTCCGACTAGCGGGAGGGACAGATACGCAGTATTTT.

The chain couples TRBV30 to TRBJ2-3; the match to TRBD2 covers 9 bases. Germline V lookup: CDR1 GTSNPN, CDR2 SVGIG (reference sequence). This CDR3 comprises 16 residues. V lost 4 bases, J lost 1 base, and 9 bases stayed unmatched. CDR3 sequence: CAWTTGASGGTDTQYF. CDR3 nucleotides: TGTGCCTGGACCACGGGGGCTAGCGGGGGCACAGATACGCAGTATTTT.

V gene TRBV5-1 combines with J gene TRBJ1-1; the D gene is possibly TRBD1 (6 bases). The germline gives CDR1 SGHRS, CDR2 YFSETQ. The V and J ends lost 2 bases and 4 bases respectively, with 21 bases between them. CDR3 length: 17 residues. CDR3 in amino acids: CASSFSFPGDGGTEAFF. The CDR3 nucleotides are TGCGCCAGCAGCTTTAGTTTCCCAGGGGATGGAGGCACTGAAGCTTTCTTT.

The J gene is TRBJ2-3, the V gene TRBV4-2, with 10 bases identical to TRBD2. The CDR3 length is 18 residues. V was pared by 3 bases and J by 6 bases, with 15 bases of the junction left unmatched. Germline-derived CDR1 and CDR2 are LGHNA and YNFKEQ. This CDR3 is CASSQSPAASGSLDTQYF. Written as DNA, the CDR3 is TGTGCCAGCAGCCAGTCACCGGCGGCTAGCGGGAGCTTGGATACGCAGTATTTT.

V usage is TRBV5-5 and J usage is TRBJ2-7; 8 positions match TRBD2. Germline CDR1 and CDR2: SGHKS and YYEKEE (reference sequence). The CDR3 has 15 amino acids. After removal of 4 bases from V and 0 bases from J, the junction contained 6 bases not matched to a gene. CDR3 sequence reads: CASSTLAGGSYEQYF. CDR3 sequence (DNA): TGTGCCAGCAGCACCCTAGCGGGCGGCTCCTACGAGCAGTACTTC.

This clone showed up just a few times. The chain employs TRBV7-2 and TRBJ1-2, with TRBD1 matching 8 bases. Trimming took 4 bases from V and 2 from J; bases not matched to a gene: 6. CDR1 is SGHTA and CDR2 is FQGNSA in the germline V gene. This CDR3 has 15 residues. The CDR3 sequence is CASSSKGQANYGYTF. DNA of the CDR3: TGTGCCAGCAGCTCGAAGGGACAGGCAAACTATGGCTACACCTTC.

This clone was observed a handful of times. The genes are TRBV28 and TRBJ1-5; D not certain. The CDR3 consists of 12 residues. The germline gives CDR1 MDHEN, CDR2 SYDVKM. V was trimmed by 8 bases and J by 1 base, leaving 6 bases between them. Here the CDR3 DNA reads TGTGCCAGCTCCGTAAGCAATCAGCCCCAGCATTTT. Its protein product is CASSVSNQPQHF. Full variable domain (remainder filled in from reference TRBV28 and TRBJ1-5): DVKVTQSSRYLVKRTGEKVFLECVQDMDHENMFWYRQDPGLGLRLIYFSYDVKMKEKGDIPEGYSVSREKKERFSLILESASTNQTSMYLCASSVSNQPQHFGDGTRLSIL.

The rearrangement joins TRBV11-2 to TRBJ2-7; 7 nucleotides align to TRBD1. Looked up from germline, CDR1 is SGHAT and CDR2 is FQNNGV. The J segment lost 3 bases and the V segment lost 4 bases, leaving 9 bases of the junction unmatched. CDR3 length equals 15 residues. The CDR3 DNA sequence: TGTGCCAGCAGCTCATTTTCGGGACAGTTCTACGAGCAGTACTTC. It is translated as CASSSFSGQFYEQYF.

The chain employs TRBV27 and TRBJ2-3; 11 nucleotides align to TRBD2. The length of the CDR3 is 18 residues. CDR1 MNHEY and CDR2 SMNVEV come from the germline V gene (reference sequence). The V segment lost 3 bases and the J segment 4 bases; nucleotides outside the gene matches: 12. This CDR3 reads CASSFNVVSGRASDTQYF. The DNA for the CDR3 is TGTGCCAGCAGTTTTAATGTAGTTAGCGGGAGGGCCTCAGATACGCAGTATTTT.

The gene calls are TRBV30 and TRBJ1-1, with D perhaps TRBD1 (5 bases). The CDR3 loop spans 13 amino acids. The V gene's germline CDR1 is GTSNPN and CDR2 SVGIG (reference sequence). Trimming cost V 4 bases and J 1 base, with 10 bases left between them. CDR3 region: CAWNYRPNTEAFF. CDR3 coding DNA: TGTGCCTGGAATTACAGGCCGAACACTGAAGCTTTCTTT.

V usage is TRBV6-2 or TRBV6-3 and J usage is TRBJ2-3; 11 bases map to TRBD2. Germline CDR1 is MNHEY and CDR2 is SVGEGT. The CDR3 has 16 amino acids. J was trimmed by 2 bases and V by 5 bases; bases with no gene match: 6. The CDR3, as DNA: TGTGCCAGCAGTCCCCTAGCGGGGGGCACCACAGATACGCAGTATTTT. This gives the protein CASSPLAGGTTDTQYF.

This chain joins TRBV6-5 and TRBJ1-1, with TRBD1 matching 9 bases. The CDR3 totals 14 residues. After removal of 8 bases from V and 3 bases from J, the junction contained 7 bases not matched to a gene. CDR1 and CDR2 (germline): MNHEY, SVGAGI. The CDR3 nucleotides are TGTGCCAGCGGTACCGGGACAGGGCACACTGAAGCTTTCTTT. Translating gives CASGTGTGHTEAFF.

This chain joins TRBV5-6 and TRBJ2-2; the match to TRBD1 covers 11 bases. The CDR3 consists of 16 residues. The V and J ends lost 4 bases and 3 bases, in that order; junction bases with no gene match: 5. Germline lookup yields CDR1 SGHDT and CDR2 YYEEEE. DNA of the CDR3: TGTGCCAGCAGCCCGGGACAGGGGGAGGACACCGGGGAGCTGTTTTTT. Its translation is CASSPGQGEDTGELFF.

The rearrangement links TRBV10-3 to TRBJ2-1; D unresolved. The germline gives CDR1 ENHRY, CDR2 SYGVKD. There are 11 residues in the CDR3. The ends were cut back, 4 bases at V and 5 bases at J, with 3 bases in the middle. CDR3 protein: CAISGNNEQFF. The CDR3 coding sequence is TGTGCCATCAGTGGTAACAATGAGCAGTTCTTC.

The chain recombines TRBV28 with TRBJ1-4; D remains unclear. Germline V lookup: CDR1 MDHEN, CDR2 SYDVKM. The ends were cut back, 3 bases at V and 2 bases at J, with 7 bases in the middle. This CDR3 comprises 14 residues. CDR3 amino acids: CASSFPQTNEKLFF. The CDR3 region has the DNA TGTGCCAGCAGTTTTCCACAGACTAATGAAAAACTGTTTTTT. The whole variable domain, remainder taken from reference TRBV28 and TRBJ1-4, is DVKVTQSSRYLVKRTGEKVFLECVQDMDHENMFWYRQDPGLGLRLIYFSYDVKMKEKGDIPEGYSVSREKKERFSLILESASTNQTSMYLCASSFPQTNEKLFFGSGTQLSVL.

The genes are TRBV4-2 and TRBJ2-1; D is uncertain. Germline V gene data show CDR1 as LGHNA and CDR2 as YNFKEQ. Trimming left V 1 base short and J 1 base short, with 11 bases between. The CDR3 is made up of 16 amino acids. CDR3 residues: CASSQAPAPSYNEQFF. The CDR3 coding sequence is TGTGCCAGCAGCCAAGCACCAGCGCCGTCCTACAATGAGCAGTTCTTC.

The V gene is TRBV5-6, the J gene TRBJ1-6; the D is unclear. Looked up from germline, CDR1 is SGHDT and CDR2 is YYEEEE. There are 15 residues in the CDR3. Trimming removed 1 base at V and 3 bases at J, with 8 bases between. The CDR3 reads CASSLSGGYNSPLHF. In DNA form, the CDR3 reads TGTGCCAGCAGCTTGTCCGGAGGCTATAATTCACCCCTCCACTTT.

The chain uses TRBV5-8 and TRBJ2-3; perhaps TRBD1 as D (5 bases). Germline V lookup: CDR1 SGHTS, CDR2 YDEGEE. V lost 5 bases, J lost 3 bases, and 10 bases lay in between. The CDR3 contains 13 residues. The CDR3 DNA follows: TGTGCCAGCAGGGTCAAGGGGACAGATACGCAGTATTTT. This translates into CASRVKGTDTQYF.